Here is one TCR beta chain with its context. Its antigen is currently unknown. The data stem from a study of T cell responses to AZD1222 COVID-19 vaccine. Study-wide findings and caveats: Spike-specific TCR breadth and depth went up after people got two AZD1222 doses. The repertoires were collected only after the peak T cell response. Clonal diversity may have been underestimated, and the donors were mostly white British, with more females than males. Variant regions that are unmutated are reportedly the target of nearly half of spike-specific TCRs.

The repertoire was sequenced with immunoSEQ multiplex PCR; TCRdb's copy has only in-frame clones and lacks some. The data contain about 120,000 clones, approximately 84% of them singletons. The CDR3 covers 13 residues. Trimming shortened V by 1 base and J by 5 bases, and 9 bases separated the two germline ends. Germline values: CDR1 LNHDA, CDR2 SQIVND (reference sequence). The chain joins TRBV19 to TRBJ2-7, with D possibly called TRBD1 or TRBD2 (5 bases each). The sequenced sample was peripheral blood, obtained on day 0 of AZD1222 vaccination. This sequence was found in an adult in good health. The CDR3 bases are TGTGCCAGTAGTATAGCCCCGGGACACGAGCAGTACTTC. Protein product: CASSIAPGHEQYF.